The clone carrying this T cell receptor beta chain was detected ten times or more. Its antigen is currently unknown. TCRbeta library construction was performed incorporating unique molecular identifiers. Via MiXCR, TCRdb re-called the PCR reads, giving one row per CDR3 protein. The table has around 240,000 distinct CDR3 sequences, 8.2% seen once. This sample was included in a study of T-cell reconstitution after alpha-beta-depleted transplantation in children. With 3 bases removed from V and 2 bases from J, the gap between germline ends came to 11 bases. The CDR3 consists of 13 residues. Germline CDR1 reads SQVTM; CDR2 reads ANQGSEA. Study-wide findings and caveats: Some patients owed their high day-60 TCRbeta diversity to surviving recipient T cells and thymic progenitors. Reportedly, only several hundred clones from non-depleted graft cells drove alpha-beta T-cell counts at about two months. One year after transplant, T-cell counts and diversity came mostly from newly produced T cells.

This clonotype was sampled from a male patient younger than 18 who had a stem cell transplant for acute lymphoblastic leukemia, so the T cells may come from the graft donor. The material sequenced was PBMCs, mostly from graft donor cells, taken 180 days after TCRalphabeta/CD19-depleted stem cell transplant. The rearrangement links TRBV29-1 to TRBJ2-7; the D is unclear. This CDR3 reads CSVEMASTYEQYF. As DNA, the CDR3 is TGCAGCGTTGAGATGGCTAGTACCTACGAGCAGTACTTC.